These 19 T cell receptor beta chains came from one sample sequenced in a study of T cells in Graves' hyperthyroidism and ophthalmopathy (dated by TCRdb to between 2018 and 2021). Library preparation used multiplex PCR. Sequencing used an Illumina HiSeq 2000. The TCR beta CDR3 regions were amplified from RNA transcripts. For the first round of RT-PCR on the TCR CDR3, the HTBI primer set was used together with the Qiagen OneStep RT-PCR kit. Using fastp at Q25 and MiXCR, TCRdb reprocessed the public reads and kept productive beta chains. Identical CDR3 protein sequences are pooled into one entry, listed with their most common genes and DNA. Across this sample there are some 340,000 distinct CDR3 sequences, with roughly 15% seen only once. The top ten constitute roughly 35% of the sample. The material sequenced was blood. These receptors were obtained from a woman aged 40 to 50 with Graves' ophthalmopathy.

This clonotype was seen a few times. CDR3 bases: TGCAGCGCCACCAGGGAATCCGAAGCTTTCTTT. Protein: CSATRESEAFF. The chain links TRBV29-1 to TRBJ1-1; the D gene is possibly TRBD1 (5 bases). Germline V gives CDR1 SQVTM, CDR2 ANQGSEA. V lost 7 bases to trimming and J lost 8 bases, with 14 bases between them. This CDR3 spans 11 amino acids.

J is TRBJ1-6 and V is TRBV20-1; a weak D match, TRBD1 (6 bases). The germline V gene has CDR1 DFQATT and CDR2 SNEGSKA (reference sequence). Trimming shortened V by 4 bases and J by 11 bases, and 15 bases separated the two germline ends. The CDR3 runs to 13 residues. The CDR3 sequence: CSANWGAMTPLHF. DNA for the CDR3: TGCAGTGCTAACTGGGGGGCTATGACACCCCTCCACTTT.

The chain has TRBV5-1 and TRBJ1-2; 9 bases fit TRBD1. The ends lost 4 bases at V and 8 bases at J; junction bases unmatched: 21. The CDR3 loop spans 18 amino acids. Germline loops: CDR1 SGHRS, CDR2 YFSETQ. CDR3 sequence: CASSIGDGNPGQGEGYTF. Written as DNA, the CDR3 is TGCGCCAGCAGCATTGGGGACGGGAATCCGGGACAGGGAGAAGGCTACACCTTC.

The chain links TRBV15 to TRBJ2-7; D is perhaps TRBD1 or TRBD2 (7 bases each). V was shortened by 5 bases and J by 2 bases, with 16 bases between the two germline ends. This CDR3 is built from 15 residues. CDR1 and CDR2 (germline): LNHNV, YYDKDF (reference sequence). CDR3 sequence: CATSARGGGPYEQYF. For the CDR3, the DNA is TGTGCCACCAGCGCCAGGGGGGGAGGCCCCTACGAGCAGTACTTC.

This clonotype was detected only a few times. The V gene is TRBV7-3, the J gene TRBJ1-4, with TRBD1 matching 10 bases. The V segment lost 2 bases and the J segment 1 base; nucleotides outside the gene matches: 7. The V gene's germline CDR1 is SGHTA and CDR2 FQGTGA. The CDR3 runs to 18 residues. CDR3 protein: CASSLQNRDRGTNEKLFF. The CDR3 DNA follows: TGTGCCAGCAGCTTACAAAACCGGGACAGGGGAACTAATGAAAAACTGTTTTTT.

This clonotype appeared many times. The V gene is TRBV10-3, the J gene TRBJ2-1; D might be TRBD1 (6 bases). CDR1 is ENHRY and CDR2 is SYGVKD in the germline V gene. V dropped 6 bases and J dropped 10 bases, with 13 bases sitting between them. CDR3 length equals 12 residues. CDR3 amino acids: CAIRLTGSEQFF. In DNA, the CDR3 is TGTGCCATCAGGTTAACAGGGTCCGAGCAGTTCTTC.

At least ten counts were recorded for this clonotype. The CDR3 sequence: CASSSPDRGNTIYF. The CDR3 nucleotides are TGTGCCAGCAGTTCCCCAGACAGAGGAAACACCATATATTTT. This rearrangement joins TRBV12-3 or TRBV12-4 to TRBJ1-3, with D possibly being TRBD1 (5 bases). The CDR3 totals 14 residues. V was pared by 4 bases and J by 4 bases, with 11 bases between.

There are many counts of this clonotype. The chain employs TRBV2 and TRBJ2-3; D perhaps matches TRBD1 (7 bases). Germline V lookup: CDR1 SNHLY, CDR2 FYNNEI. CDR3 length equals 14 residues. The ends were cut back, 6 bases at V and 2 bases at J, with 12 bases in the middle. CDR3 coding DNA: TGTGCCAGCAGGCGGGACAGCGTCACAGATACGCAGTATTTT. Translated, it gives CASRRDSVTDTQYF.

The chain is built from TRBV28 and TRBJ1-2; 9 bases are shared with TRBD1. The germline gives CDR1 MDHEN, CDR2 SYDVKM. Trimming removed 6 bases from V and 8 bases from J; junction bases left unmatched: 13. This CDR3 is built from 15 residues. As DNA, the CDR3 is TGTGCCAGCAGCATCGGACAGGGGAGGTCTTACGGCTACACCTTC. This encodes CASSIGQGRSYGYTF.

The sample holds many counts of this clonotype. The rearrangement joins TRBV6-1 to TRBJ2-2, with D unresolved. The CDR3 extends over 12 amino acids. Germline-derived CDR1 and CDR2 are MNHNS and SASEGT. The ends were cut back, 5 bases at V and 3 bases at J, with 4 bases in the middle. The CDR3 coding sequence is TGTGCCAGCAGTTTTCACACCGGGGAGCTGTTTTTT. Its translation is CASSFHTGELFF.

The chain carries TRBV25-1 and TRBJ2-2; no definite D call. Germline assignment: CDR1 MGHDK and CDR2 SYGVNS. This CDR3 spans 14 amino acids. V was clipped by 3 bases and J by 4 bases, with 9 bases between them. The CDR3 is CASSDVHPTGELFF. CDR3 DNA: TGTGCCAGCAGTGATGTACACCCCACCGGGGAGCTGTTTTTT. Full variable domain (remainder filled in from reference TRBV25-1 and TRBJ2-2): EADIYQTPRYLVIGTGKKITLECSQTMGHDKMYWYQQDPGMELHLIHYSYGVNSTEKGDLSSESTVSRIRTEHFPLTLESARPSHTSQYLCASSDVHPTGELFFGEGSRLTVL.

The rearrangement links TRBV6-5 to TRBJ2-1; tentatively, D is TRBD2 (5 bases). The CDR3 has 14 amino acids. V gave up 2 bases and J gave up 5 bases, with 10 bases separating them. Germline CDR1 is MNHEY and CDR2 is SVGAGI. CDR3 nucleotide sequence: TGTGCCAGCAGTTACGGGAGCGATCACAATGAGCAGTTCTTC. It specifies CASSYGSDHNEQFF.

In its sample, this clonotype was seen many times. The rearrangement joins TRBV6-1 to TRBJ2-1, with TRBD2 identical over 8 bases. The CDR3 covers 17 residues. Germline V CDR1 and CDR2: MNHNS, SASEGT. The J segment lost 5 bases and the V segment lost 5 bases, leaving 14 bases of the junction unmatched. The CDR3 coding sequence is TGTGCCAGCAGTCTACGCCTCGGGACTAGGGAGGACAATGAGCAGTTCTTC. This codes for CASSLRLGTREDNEQFF.

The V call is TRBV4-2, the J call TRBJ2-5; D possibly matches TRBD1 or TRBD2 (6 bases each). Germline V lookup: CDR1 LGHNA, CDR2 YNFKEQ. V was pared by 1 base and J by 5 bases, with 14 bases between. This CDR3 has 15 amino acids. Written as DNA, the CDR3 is TGTGCCAGCAGCCAAGTCAAGCGGAGGGGGGAGACCCAGTACTTC. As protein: CASSQVKRRGETQYF.

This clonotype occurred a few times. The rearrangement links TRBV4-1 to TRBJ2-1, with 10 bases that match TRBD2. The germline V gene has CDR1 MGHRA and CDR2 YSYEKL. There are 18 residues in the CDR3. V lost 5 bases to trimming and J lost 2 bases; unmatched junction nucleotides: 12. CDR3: CASSGLAAKKGTYNEQFF. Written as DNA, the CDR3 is TGCGCCAGCAGCGGACTAGCGGCCAAAAAGGGAACCTACAATGAGCAGTTCTTC.

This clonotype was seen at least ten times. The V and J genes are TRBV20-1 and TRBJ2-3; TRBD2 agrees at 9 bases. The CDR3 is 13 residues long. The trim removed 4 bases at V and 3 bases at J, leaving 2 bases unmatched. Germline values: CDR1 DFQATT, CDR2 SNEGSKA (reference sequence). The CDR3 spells CSAKREVTDTQYF. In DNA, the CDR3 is TGCAGTGCTAAGCGGGAGGTAACAGATACGCAGTATTTT.

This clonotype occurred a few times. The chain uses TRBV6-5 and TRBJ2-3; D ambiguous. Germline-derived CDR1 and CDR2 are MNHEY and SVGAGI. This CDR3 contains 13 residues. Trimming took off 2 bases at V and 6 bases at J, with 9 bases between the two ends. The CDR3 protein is CASSYRVGDTQYF. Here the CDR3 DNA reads TGTGCCAGCAGTTACCGGGTGGGGGATACGCAGTATTTT.

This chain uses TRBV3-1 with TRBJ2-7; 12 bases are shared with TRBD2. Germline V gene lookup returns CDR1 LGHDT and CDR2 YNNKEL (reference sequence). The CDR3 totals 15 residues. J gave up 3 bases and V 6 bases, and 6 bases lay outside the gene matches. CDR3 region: CASSRTSGVIYEQYF. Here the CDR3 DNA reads TGTGCCAGCAGTCGGACTAGCGGGGTTATCTACGAGCAGTACTTC.

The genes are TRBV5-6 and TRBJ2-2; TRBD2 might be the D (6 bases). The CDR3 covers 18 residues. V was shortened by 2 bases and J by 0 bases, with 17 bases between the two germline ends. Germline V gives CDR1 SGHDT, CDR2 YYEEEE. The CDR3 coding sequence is TGTGCCAGCAGCTTTCGGAGGGCGAACTCCGCGAACACCGGGGAGCTGTTTTTT. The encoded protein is CASSFRRANSANTGELFF.